Sequencing of this T cell receptor (beta chain) was carried out in a study of cytomegalovirus exposure and HLA in healthy donors. PCR amplification relied on 60 Vbeta primers (plus 13 Jbeta primers). TCRdb's copy holds only in-frame clones and misses some; the assay was immunoSEQ multiplex PCR. Of over 150,000 clones in the sample, approximately 72% were seen once. Input material: PBMCs. The TCR sequence derives from a man younger than 35 in good health and CMV-seronegative.

In DNA, the CDR3 is TGCGCCAGCAGTCTGTACAGGGGGGACACTGAAGCTTTCTTT. Protein product: CASSLYRGDTEAFF. The chain has TRBV5-1 and TRBJ1-1; 8 nucleotides align to TRBD1. Looked up from germline, CDR1 is SGHRS and CDR2 is YFSETQ. The CDR3 has 14 amino acids. After removal of 5 bases from V and 3 bases from J, the junction contained 6 bases not matched to a gene.